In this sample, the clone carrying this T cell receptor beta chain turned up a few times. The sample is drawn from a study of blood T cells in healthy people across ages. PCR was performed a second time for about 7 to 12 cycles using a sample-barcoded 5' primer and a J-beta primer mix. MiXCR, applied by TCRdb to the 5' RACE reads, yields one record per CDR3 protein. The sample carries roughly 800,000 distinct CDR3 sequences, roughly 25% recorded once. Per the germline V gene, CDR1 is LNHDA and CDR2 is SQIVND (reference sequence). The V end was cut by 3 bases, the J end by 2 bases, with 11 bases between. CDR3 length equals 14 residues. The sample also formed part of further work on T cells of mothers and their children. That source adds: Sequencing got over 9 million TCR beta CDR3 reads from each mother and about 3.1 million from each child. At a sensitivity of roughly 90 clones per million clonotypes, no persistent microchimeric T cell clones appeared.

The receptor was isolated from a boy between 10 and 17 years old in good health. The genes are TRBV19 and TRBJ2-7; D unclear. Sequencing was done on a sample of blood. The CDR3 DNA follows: TGTGCCAGTAGTATCGGTGACGGTACCTACGAGCAGTACTTC. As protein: CASSIGDGTYEQYF.